This record concerns one T cell receptor (beta chain) sequence. CDR1 and CDR2 from the germline V gene are GTSNPN and SVGIG (reference sequence). V gave up 0 bases and J gave up 6 bases; unmatched junction bases: 17. This CDR3 region has 18 residues. This entry comes from a study of blood T cell repertoires in COVID-19. Study information: PBMCs, B-cell-depleted T cells, or T cells were the source of the cDNA or gDNA that made up the material.

Original processing notes: Estimation of nucleated cell counts relied on the amplification of reference gene primers. Profiled with immunoSEQ multiplex PCR; TCRdb holds only in-frame clones, not every one. D and trimming were read from the DNA, whereas the V and J calls and clone size are those reported in that table. The sample includes about 100,000 clones, 79% of them seen just once. The rearrangement joins TRBV30 to TRBJ2-7, with TRBD1 identical over 10 bases. Sample: peripheral blood. The source of this sequence is a woman aged 80 or over with active or convalescent COVID-19. The CDR3 loop reads CAWSVLRDRGRWGSEQYF. CDR3 DNA sequence: TGTGCCTGGAGTGTACTTCGTGACAGGGGGCGCTGGGGAAGCGAGCAGTACTTC.